This T cell receptor (beta chain) is drawn from a study of radiotherapy plus CTLA-4 blockade in lung cancer. Study as a whole: Patients showed objective responses in about 20% of cases and disease control in 25% to 40%.

Profiling relied on immunoSEQ multiplex PCR, and the TCRdb table lists in-frame clones only, not all of them. There are 70,000 to 95,000 clones in the sample; around four fifths occur only once, and roughly 15% lies in the top ten. This CDR3 spans 12 amino acids. CDR1 is SQVTM and CDR2 is ANQGSEA in the germline V gene. Notes on the study in general: Alongside interferon-beta, early blood T cell clone dynamics were reportedly the best predictor of response.

As concerns this clone: The target antigen is unknown.

The chain joins TRBV29-1 to TRBJ2-1; 8 bases map to TRBD1. This receptor was obtained from a human donor with non-small cell lung cancer that progressed on radiotherapy plus ipilimumab. Sequenced material: peripheral blood, taken from a patient treated with radiotherapy plus ipilimumab. Here the CDR3 DNA reads TGCAGGGCCCAGGGGGCGTACAATGAGCAGTTCTTC. Translated: CRAQGAYNEQFF.